The 24 T cell receptor beta chains below come from one sample, sequenced in a study of neoadjuvant anti-PD-1 for oral cavity cancer listed by TCRdb under 2021. The library was made by the immunoSEQ multiplex PCR assay. What TCRdb holds here is the immuneACCESS table cut down to in-frame rearrangements. Part of the clones is not present; checked against another copy, under half of the missing clones reflect an unresolved V gene, and the others are unexplained. The sample yields more than 13,000 clones; roughly 73% were counted once. Roughly 2.8% of the sample is in the top ten clones. The time point label corresponds to: after neoadjuvant nivolumab, at surgical resection. The sequencing used PBMCs, collected after nivolumab (anti-PD-1) treatment. These receptor sequences come from a person aged 35 to 85 with oral cavity squamous cell carcinoma.

V is TRBV19 and J is TRBJ1-2; 8 bases align to TRBD1. V was pared by 7 bases and J by 6 bases, with 7 bases of the junction left unmatched. Germline-derived CDR1 and CDR2 are LNHDA and SQIVND (reference sequence). This CDR3 is built from 13 residues. The CDR3, as DNA: TGTGCCAGTAACCAACAGGGGGACCATGGCTACACCTTC. Amino acid sequence: CASNQQGDHGYTF. Combining the CDR3 with reference TRBV19 and TRBJ1-2 gives the whole variable domain DGGITQSPKYLFRKEGQNVTLSCEQNLNHDAMYWYRQDPGQGLRLIYYSQIVNDFQKGDIAEGYSVSREKKESFPLTVTSAQKNPTAFYLCASNQQGDHGYTFGSGTRLTVV.

The chain has TRBV5-1 and TRBJ2-1; 8 bases agree with TRBD1. With 4 bases clipped from V and 8 bases from J, the junction kept 11 bases outside the gene matches. Germline CDR1 reads SGHRS; CDR2 reads YFSETQ. This CDR3 contains 15 residues. The CDR3 nucleotides are TGCGCCAGCAGCGCTACGGACAGGGAGGTCGATGAGCAGTTCTTC. Residues: CASSATDREVDEQFF.

The chain is built from TRBV5-6 and TRBJ2-7; either TRBD1 or TRBD2 may supply D (5 bases each). Trimming pared 4 bases from V and 2 bases from J, leaving 16 bases between. CDR1 is SGHDT and CDR2 is YYEEEE in the germline V gene. This CDR3 is 15 amino acids long. The CDR3 region is CASSGGPTLTYEQYF. The DNA for the CDR3 is TGTGCCAGCAGCGGGGGACCGACCTTAACCTACGAGCAGTACTTC.

The chain links TRBV6-5 to TRBJ2-1, with D tentatively TRBD2 (6 bases). The V end lost 2 bases, the J end lost 5 bases, and 10 bases lay between the germline ends. Germline V CDR1 and CDR2: MNHEY, SVGAGI. This CDR3 is 14 amino acids long. The CDR3 sequence: CASSYAGTDNEQFF. The CDR3 nucleotides read TGTGCCAGCAGTTACGCCGGGACTGACAATGAGCAGTTCTTC.

In this sample, this clone turned up a few times. This sample also contains other DNA sequences that code for the same CDR3. This chain joins TRBV28 and TRBJ1-1, with D hard to call. Germline loops: CDR1 MDHEN, CDR2 SYDVKM. CDR3 length: 13 amino acids. V lost 5 bases, J lost 1 base, and 8 bases lay in between. CDR3 in DNA: TGTGCCAGCAGTCTCCAATGGAACACTGAAGCTTTCTTT. As protein: CASSLQWNTEAFF.

The genes are TRBV19 and TRBJ2-3, with 9 bases matching TRBD2. This CDR3 region has 16 residues. V lost 6 bases to trimming and J lost 3 bases; unmatched junction nucleotides: 10. The V gene's germline CDR1 is LNHDA and CDR2 SQIVND (reference sequence). CDR3 in amino acids: CASRDRAGGITDTQYF. For the CDR3, the DNA is TGTGCCAGTAGAGATAGAGCGGGAGGCATAACAGATACGCAGTATTTT.

The genes are TRBV2 and TRBJ2-2; the match to TRBD2 covers 9 bases. Trimming at V came to 2 bases and at J to 8 bases, leaving 6 bases not matched to a gene. This CDR3 has 15 residues. CDR1 and CDR2 from the germline V gene are SNHLY and FYNNEI. The CDR3: CASSERLAGPGELFF. The DNA for the CDR3 is TGTGCCAGCAGTGAACGGCTAGCGGGGCCAGGGGAGCTGTTTTTT.

This clone was recorded a few times. The chain is built from TRBV13 and TRBJ1-1, with a tentative D call TRBD1 (5 bases). V gave up 4 bases and J gave up 11 bases, with 14 bases separating them. CDR1 is PRHDT, CDR2 FYEKMQ, per germline (reference sequence). The CDR3 is 12 amino acids. The CDR3 DNA sequence: TGTGCCAGCAGCTCCCGACCCTCAGGGGCTTTCTTT. Translating it yields CASSSRPSGAFF.

This chain joins TRBV9 and TRBJ2-5, with D possibly TRBD1 on 5 matching bases. Trimming took off 3 bases at V and 1 base at J, with 7 bases between the two ends. The CDR3 contains 13 residues. The germline V gene encodes CDR1 SGDLS and CDR2 YYNGEE. In DNA form, the CDR3 reads TGTGCCAGCAGCGAGGGGATCCAAGAGACCCAGTACTTC. Its protein is CASSEGIQETQYF.

This clone was picked up one time. This sequence joins TRBV7-3 and TRBJ2-1, with D unclear. V dropped 5 bases and J dropped 5 bases, with 13 bases sitting between them. Germline loops: CDR1 SGHTA, CDR2 FQGTGA. The CDR3 covers 14 residues. CDR3: CASSRSTKDNEQFF. The CDR3 nucleotides read TGTGCCAGCAGCCGAAGCACTAAAGACAATGAGCAGTTCTTC.

The chain recombines TRBV11-1 with TRBJ2-2; tentatively, D is TRBD1 or TRBD2 (7 bases each). The length of the CDR3 is 16 residues. Germline CDR1 is SGHAT and CDR2 is FQDESV (reference sequence). V was shortened by 4 bases and J by 7 bases, with 19 bases between the two germline ends. CDR3 nucleotides: TGTGCCAGCAGCTACCGACAGGGAGGGACGGGCGGGGAGCTGTTTTTT. Its translation: CASSYRQGGTGGELFF.

The V gene is TRBV5-1, the J gene TRBJ2-7; 7 bases align to TRBD2. In germline, CDR1 is SGHRS, CDR2 YFSETQ. CDR3 length equals 13 residues. V dropped 4 bases and J dropped 5; count of bases not matched to a gene: 6. CDR3 in DNA: TGCGCCAGCAGCGCTAGCGGAGCCCACGAGCAGTACTTC. It translates to CASSASGAHEQYF. The variable domain in full, completed from reference TRBV5-1 and TRBJ2-7, reads KAGVTQTPRYLIKTRGQQVTLSCSPISGHRSVSWYQQTPGQGLQFLFEYFSETQRNKGNFPGRFSGRQFSNSRSEMNVSTLELGDSALYLCASSASGAHEQYFGPGTRLTVT.

The chain is built from TRBV5-1 and TRBJ2-2; TRBD2 is a possible D gene (5 bases). V shed 0 bases and J shed 8 bases, with 17 bases lying between them. CDR3 size: 16 residues. From germline, CDR1 is SGHRS and CDR2 YFSETQ. The CDR3 is CASSLDSAVRSGELFF. DNA of the CDR3: TGCGCCAGCAGCTTGGATAGCGCCGTACGCTCAGGGGAGCTGTTTTTT.

The CDR3 sequence is CASSYSGSYEQYF. The CDR3 region has the DNA TGTGCCAGCAGTTACTCCGGTTCCTACGAGCAGTACTTC. This chain uses TRBV6-6 with TRBJ2-7; D is unclear. This CDR3 has 13 amino acids. Germline lookup yields CDR1 MNHNY and CDR2 SVGAGI (reference sequence). Trimming pared 0 bases from V and 1 base from J, leaving 4 bases between.

The rearrangement uses TRBV29-1 and TRBJ1-5, with unresolved D. This CDR3 has 10 residues. Trimming left V 6 bases short and J 7 bases short, with 7 bases between. The germline gives CDR1 SQVTM, CDR2 ANQGSEA. This chain's CDR3 is CSVVAQPQHF. The CDR3, as DNA: TGCAGCGTAGTGGCGCAGCCCCAGCATTTT.

The gene calls are TRBV30 and TRBJ1-2; D call uncertain. Germline V gene lookup returns CDR1 GTSNPN and CDR2 SVGIG (reference sequence). The CDR3 runs 11 residues. The ends were cut back, 4 bases at V and 1 base at J, with 4 bases in the middle. The CDR3 loop is CAWNSNYGYTF. The CDR3 DNA reads TGTGCCTGGAACAGTAACTATGGCTACACCTTC.

The rearrangement joins TRBV27 to TRBJ2-5; possible D gene TRBD1, 6 bases. The CDR3 totals 15 residues. Germline V gives CDR1 MNHEY, CDR2 SMNVEV (reference sequence). The V end was cut by 6 bases, the J end by 0 bases, with 14 bases between. CDR3 amino acids: CASRDSGAYQETQYF. Here the CDR3 DNA reads TGTGCCAGCAGAGATTCAGGGGCGTACCAAGAGACCCAGTACTTC.

The table lists this clone with a count of one. V is TRBV5-6 and J is TRBJ2-2, with 8 positions matching TRBD2. In germline, CDR1 is SGHDT, CDR2 YYEEEE. The CDR3 consists of 15 residues. V dropped 5 bases and J dropped 2; count of bases not matched to a gene: 5. The CDR3 reads CASRIAGINTGELFF. In DNA, the CDR3 is TGTGCCAGCAGGATAGCGGGAATTAACACCGGGGAGCTGTTTTTT. Full variable domain (outside the CDR3, taken from reference TRBV5-6 and TRBJ2-2): DAGVTQSPTHLIKTRGQQVTLRCSPKSGHDTVSWYQQALGQGPQFIFQYYEEEERQRGNFPDRFSGHQFPNYSSELNVNALLLGDSALYLCASRIAGINTGELFFGEGSRLTVL.

The chain carries TRBV6-6 and TRBJ1-2; D not certain. The length of the CDR3 is 16 residues. Germline V gene sequence: CDR1 MNHNY, CDR2 SVGAGI (reference sequence). V was pared by 2 bases and J by 3 bases, with 16 bases between. The CDR3 here is CASSYGQATVDYGYTF. The CDR3 coding sequence is TGTGCCAGCAGTTACGGTCAGGCAACGGTCGACTATGGCTACACCTTC.

This clone was seen only a few times. Here the CDR3 reads CASRTGQGARAFF. The CDR3 nucleotides are TGTGCCAGCAGGACGGGACAGGGGGCGCGAGCTTTCTTT. The chain uses TRBV28 and TRBJ1-1, with TRBD1 matching over 12 bases. Trimming took 6 bases from V and 10 from J; bases not matched to a gene: 6. Per the germline V gene, CDR1 is MDHEN and CDR2 is SYDVKM. The CDR3 runs 13 residues.

CDR3 in DNA: TGTGCCAGCAGTTTAGTACAGACATCCTACGAGCAGTACTTC. This gives the protein CASSLVQTSYEQYF. V usage is TRBV28 and J usage is TRBJ2-7; D ambiguous. Deletions cut 2 bases from V and 1 base from J, with 9 bases between. The CDR3 runs to 14 residues. Per the germline V gene, CDR1 is MDHEN and CDR2 is SYDVKM. Supplemented by reference TRBV28 and TRBJ2-7, the full variable domain reads DVKVTQSSRYLVKRTGEKVFLECVQDMDHENMFWYRQDPGLGLRLIYFSYDVKMKEKGDIPEGYSVSREKKERFSLILESASTNQTSMYLCASSLVQTSYEQYFGPGTRLTVT.

The chain carries TRBV20-1 and TRBJ1-1; D ambiguous. V was clipped by 6 bases and J by 5 bases, with 10 bases between them. The length of the CDR3 is 11 residues. The germline gives CDR1 DFQATT, CDR2 SNEGSKA (reference sequence). The CDR3 DNA follows: TGCAGTGCGACCAGTCCGACTGAAGCTTTCTTT. Its protein is CSATSPTEAFF.

The count of this clone is one. The rearrangement uses TRBV30 and TRBJ2-7, with a tentative D call TRBD2 (6 bases). This CDR3 is 15 amino acids long. With 3 bases removed from V and 6 bases from J, the gap between germline ends came to 21 bases. Per the germline V gene, CDR1 is GTSNPN and CDR2 is SVGIG (reference sequence). The CDR3 protein is CAWRPTTGVYPEQYF. The CDR3 DNA sequence: TGTGCCTGGAGACCTACTACGGGAGTATATCCCGAGCAGTACTTC. The whole variable domain, remainder taken from reference TRBV30 and TRBJ2-7, is SQTIHQWPATLVQPVGSPLSLECTVEGTSNPNLYWYRQAAGRGLQLLFYSVGIGQISSEVPQNLSASRPQDRQFILSSKKLLLSDSGFYLCAWRPTTGVYPEQYFGPGTRLTVT.

The chain links TRBV30 to TRBJ1-3, with 8 bases fitting TRBD1. The CDR3 runs to 17 residues. Germline CDR1 GTSNPN, CDR2 SVGIG (reference sequence). Trimming cost V 2 bases and J 0 bases; bases outside gene matches: 9. Here the CDR3 reads CAWSFLRTGFSGNTIYF. CDR3 in DNA: TGTGCCTGGAGTTTCCTCCGGACAGGGTTCTCTGGAAACACCATATATTTT.